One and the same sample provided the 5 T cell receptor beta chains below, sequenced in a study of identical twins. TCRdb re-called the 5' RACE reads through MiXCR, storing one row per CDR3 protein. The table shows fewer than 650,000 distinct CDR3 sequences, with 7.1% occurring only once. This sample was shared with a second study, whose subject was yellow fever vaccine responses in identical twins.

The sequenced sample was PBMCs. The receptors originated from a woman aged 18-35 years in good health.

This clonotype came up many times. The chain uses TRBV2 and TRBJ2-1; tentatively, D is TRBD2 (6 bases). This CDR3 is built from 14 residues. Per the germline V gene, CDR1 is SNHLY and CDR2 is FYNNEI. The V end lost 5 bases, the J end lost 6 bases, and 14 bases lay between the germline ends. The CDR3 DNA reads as TGTGCCAGCAGTCAAACGGGACTCCTCAATGAGCAGTTCTTC. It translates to CASSQTGLLNEQFF. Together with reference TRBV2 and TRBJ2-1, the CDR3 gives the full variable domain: EPEVTQTPSHQVTQMGQEVILRCVPISNHLYFYWYRQILGQKVEFLVSFYNNEISEKSEIFDDQFSVERPDGSNFTLKIRSTKLEDSAMYFCASSQTGLLNEQFFGPGTRLTVL.

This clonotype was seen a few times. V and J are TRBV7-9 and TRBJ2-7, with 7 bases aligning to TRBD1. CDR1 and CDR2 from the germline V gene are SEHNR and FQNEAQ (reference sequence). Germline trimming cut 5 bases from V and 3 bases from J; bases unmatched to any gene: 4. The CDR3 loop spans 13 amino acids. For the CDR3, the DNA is TGTGCCAGCAGCGACAGGGTTGGCTACGAGCAGTACTTC. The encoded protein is CASSDRVGYEQYF.

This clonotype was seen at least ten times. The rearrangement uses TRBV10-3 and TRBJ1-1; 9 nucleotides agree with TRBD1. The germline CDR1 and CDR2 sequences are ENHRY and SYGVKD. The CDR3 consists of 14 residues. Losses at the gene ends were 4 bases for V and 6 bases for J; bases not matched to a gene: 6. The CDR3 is CAISGIQGASEAFF. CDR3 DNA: TGTGCCATCAGTGGTATACAGGGGGCCTCTGAAGCTTTCTTT.

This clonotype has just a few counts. CDR3 amino acids: CASSFSPGTGNEAFF. The CDR3 nucleotides read TGCGCCAGCAGCTTCTCCCCCGGGACAGGGAATGAAGCTTTCTTT. The chain recombines TRBV5-1 with TRBJ1-1; 9 bases are shared with TRBD1. Germline-derived CDR1 and CDR2 are SGHRS and YFSETQ. V shed 2 bases and J 7 bases; nucleotides not matched to a gene: 9. The CDR3 sequence is 15 residues long.

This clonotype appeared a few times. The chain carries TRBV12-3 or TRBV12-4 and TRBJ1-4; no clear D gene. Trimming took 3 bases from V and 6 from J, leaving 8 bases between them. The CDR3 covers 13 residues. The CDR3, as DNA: TGTGCCAGCAGTTTTGGTGCGCATGAAAAACTGTTTTTT. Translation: CASSFGAHEKLFF.